The clone carrying this T cell receptor beta chain was picked up a small number of times. Its cognate antigen is unknown. These data originate in a study of CD8 T cells in ankylosing spondylitis. Study-wide points: There was a TCR beta motif, made of several highly homologous variants, that appeared characteristic of ankylosing spondylitis blood.

The germline CDR1 and CDR2 sequences are SGHTA and FQGTGA. V was cut by 4 bases and J by 6 bases, with 14 bases left in between. There are 14 residues in the CDR3. TCRdb processed the 5' RACE reads anew with MiXCR; each CDR3 protein has one entry. The data hold more than 250,000 distinct CDR3 sequences, with less than 10% observed a single time. The source is a male donor with ankylosing spondylitis. The rearrangement links TRBV7-3 to TRBJ2-3; TRBD1 is a possible D gene (5 bases). The sample consisted of blood, either unsorted or a sorted T cell fraction (not recorded which). The CDR3 region has the DNA TGTGCCAGCAGCTGGGGCTCGTACACTGATACGCAGTATTTT. Its translation is CASSWGSYTDTQYF.